In this sample, the clone carrying this TCR beta chain turned up many times. The entry originates in a study of T cells in Graves' hyperthyroidism and ophthalmopathy. From RNA transcripts, TCR beta CDR3 regions were amplified. An initial round of RT-PCR targeting the TCR CDR3 relied on the HTBI primer set. TCRdb re-derived calls from the multiplex PCR reads in MiXCR, one entry per CDR3 protein. The data contain fewer than 900,000 distinct CDR3 sequences, roughly 20% of them seen just once; the ten biggest clones take up approximately 16%. The ends were cut back, 3 bases at V and 2 bases at J, with 11 bases in the middle. The CDR3 covers 13 residues. Germline CDR1 reads GTSNPN; CDR2 reads SVGIG (reference sequence). The study enrolled patients aged 18 to 65 with newly diagnosed hyperthyroidism of under 2 months' duration. Diagnosing involved the use of clinical symptoms, serum thyroxine and TRAb, thyroid ultrasound and orbital computed tomography. Fresh peripheral blood, roughly 9.8 ml of it, supplied the PBMCs.

This chain joins TRBV30 and TRBJ2-7; possible D gene TRBD1, 7 bases. The TCR originated in a woman in her forties or fifties with Graves' hyperthyroidism that later progressed to Graves' ophthalmopathy. The specimen sequenced was blood. The CDR3 sequence: CAWSAGQPYEQYF. The CDR3 DNA follows: TGTGCCTGGAGCGCGGGACAGCCCTACGAGCAGTACTTC.